This TCR beta chain was identified in a study of blood T cells in healthy people across ages. Study-wide results and limits: Higher diversity and more naive CD4+ cells were features of long-lived donors, compared to aged donors.

The authors ran a second PCR of 7 to 11 cycles using a sample-barcoded 5' primer and a J-beta primer mix. TCRdb reanalysed the 5' RACE reads using MiXCR and keeps one entry per CDR3 protein. The table has about 1 million distinct CDR3 sequences, under 30% seen once; the top ten hold less than 0.85%. This clonotype was counted a few times. As yet, its antigen is unknown. CDR3 length: 15 amino acids. Germline assignment: CDR1 DFQATT and CDR2 SNEGSKA (reference sequence). These data were likewise used in another study, on T cells of mothers and their children. According to that study: Not a single persistent microchimeric T cell clone was detected.

The TCR originated in a girl aged 2 to 9 in good health. Sequenced sample: blood. The V and J genes are TRBV20-1 and TRBJ2-5; D is perhaps TRBD1 (6 bases). Judging by the DNA end, TRBJ2-7 fits better; the J call may be wrong. The CDR3 DNA sequence: TGCAGTGTCCTTACAGGGAGCAGAACATACTACGAGCAGTACTTC. Protein sequence: CSVLTGSRTYYEQYF.